The rows below give T cell receptor beta chains drawn from one sample of a study of blood T cell repertoires in COVID-19. Sequencing used immunoSEQ multiplex PCR; TCRdb keeps in-frame clones, though not all of them. The sample has about 470,000 clones, about nine tenths seen once. Sequencing was done on a sample of PBMCs or T cells enriched from blood (not recorded which). These receptor sequences come from a woman aged 18-30 years who had recovered from COVID-19. Both conserved end residues are part of each CDR3. A D gene is named only where the DNA matches it firmly. Rows may omit the clone size; those that give it use once, few, many or a size class.

d_call: TRBD1; v_call: TRBV10-3; cdr3_length: 16; clone_size: .; j_call: TRBJ1-2; cdr3_aa: CAIHRQGPDSAVGYTF; cdr3_nt: TGTGCCATCCATCGACAGGGTCCGGATTCGGCCGTTGGCTACACCTTC
d_call: TRBD1; v_call: TRBV28; cdr3_length: 13; clone_size: .; j_call: TRBJ2-7; cdr3_aa: CASKTTGDYEQYF; cdr3_nt: TGTGCCAGCAAAACGACAGGGGATTACGAGCAGTACTTC
d_call: TRBD1; v_call: TRBV12-5; cdr3_length: 14; clone_size: .; j_call: TRBJ1-2; cdr3_aa: CASSRLDREDGYTF; cdr3_nt: TGTGCTAGTAGTCGCCTCGACAGGGAAGATGGCTACACCTTC
d_call: TRBD2; v_call: TRBV5-1; cdr3_length: 16; clone_size: .; j_call: TRBJ2-3; cdr3_aa: CASSLMASGETDTQYF; cdr3_nt: TGCGCCAGCAGCTTGATGGCTAGCGGGGAGACAGATACGCAGTATTTT
d_call: .; v_call: TRBV28; cdr3_length: 12; clone_size: .; j_call: TRBJ1-1; cdr3_aa: CASRTGNTEAFF; cdr3_nt: TGTGCCAGCCGTACAGGGAACACTGAAGCTTTCTTT
d_call: TRBD1; v_call: TRBV4-1; cdr3_length: 17; clone_size: .; j_call: TRBJ2-7; cdr3_aa: CASSQAVGQDTFPEQYF; cdr3_nt: TGCGCCAGCAGCCAAGCCGTGGGACAGGACACTTTTCCCGAGCAGTACTTC
d_call: .; v_call: TRBV27; cdr3_length: 15; clone_size: .; j_call: TRBJ1-1; cdr3_aa: CASSSLQGLNTEAFF; cdr3_nt: TGTGCCAGCAGTTCCCTGCAGGGGTTGAACACTGAAGCTTTCTTT
d_call: .; v_call: TRBV6-1; cdr3_length: 15; clone_size: once; j_call: TRBJ2-7; cdr3_aa: CASSEGTGSSYEQYF; cdr3_nt: TGTGCCAGCAGTGAAGGAACAGGGAGCTCCTACGAGCAGTACTTC
d_call: .; v_call: TRBV5-5; cdr3_length: 14; clone_size: .; j_call: TRBJ2-7; cdr3_aa: CASSLETWRDEQYF; cdr3_nt: TGTGCCAGCAGCTTGGAAACATGGCGGGACGAGCAGTACTTC
d_call: TRBD1; v_call: TRBV12-5; cdr3_length: 13; clone_size: once; j_call: TRBJ1-4; cdr3_aa: CASGSGQGEKLFF; cdr3_nt: TGTGCTAGTGGGTCGGGACAGGGGGAAAAACTGTTTTTT
d_call: .; v_call: TRBV3-1/TRBV3-2; cdr3_length: 15; clone_size: .; j_call: TRBJ2-1; cdr3_aa: CASRGRRSSYNEQFF; cdr3_nt: TGTGCCAGCAGGGGGAGGCGGAGCTCCTACAATGAGCAGTTCTTC
d_call: .; v_call: TRBV15; cdr3_length: 15; clone_size: .; j_call: TRBJ1-5; cdr3_aa: CATSRVEQRNQPQHF; cdr3_nt: TGTGCCACCAGCAGAGTAGAACAGCGCAATCAGCCCCAGCATTTT
d_call: .; v_call: TRBV18; cdr3_length: 14; clone_size: .; j_call: TRBJ2-5; cdr3_aa: CASSRTKEGETQYF; cdr3_nt: TGTGCCAGCTCCCGGACGAAAGAGGGAGAGACCCAGTACTTC
d_call: TRBD1; v_call: TRBV2; cdr3_length: 13; clone_size: .; j_call: TRBJ1-5; cdr3_aa: CASETGGSQPQHF; cdr3_nt: TGTGCCAGTGAGACAGGGGGCAGCCAGCCCCAGCATTTT
d_call: .; v_call: TRBV19; cdr3_length: 17; clone_size: .; j_call: TRBJ1-1; cdr3_aa: CASSINGGLGVNTEAFF; cdr3_nt: TGTGCCAGTAGTATCAACGGGGGGCTTGGCGTGAACACTGAAGCTTTCTTT
d_call: TRBD1; v_call: TRBV18; cdr3_length: 17; clone_size: many; j_call: TRBJ2-2; cdr3_aa: CATSSGTGTGDTGELFF; cdr3_nt: TGTGCCACCTCATCCGGCACCGGGACAGGGGACACCGGGGAGCTGTTTTTT
d_call: TRBD1; v_call: TRBV7-2; cdr3_length: 14; clone_size: .; j_call: TRBJ2-7; cdr3_aa: CASSLGGTGHEQYF; cdr3_nt: TGTGCCAGCAGCTTAGGAGGGACAGGGCACGAGCAGTACTTC
d_call: TRBD1; v_call: TRBV11-2; cdr3_length: 18; clone_size: .; j_call: TRBJ2-1; cdr3_aa: CASSAELTGSSSYNEQFF; cdr3_nt: TGTGCCAGCAGCGCCGAACTGACAGGGAGCAGCTCCTACAATGAGCAGTTCTTC
d_call: TRBD1; v_call: TRBV2; cdr3_length: 16; clone_size: .; j_call: TRBJ2-2; cdr3_aa: CASSLDRGTNTGELFF; cdr3_nt: TGTGCCAGCAGCTTGGACAGGGGTACGAACACCGGGGAGCTGTTTTTT
d_call: .; v_call: TRBV7-2; cdr3_length: 15; clone_size: .; j_call: TRBJ2-7; cdr3_aa: CASSAPGTPFYEQYF; cdr3_nt: TGTGCCAGCAGCGCCCCTGGGACACCCTTTTACGAGCAGTACTTC